This T cell receptor beta chain appears in the sequencing data of a study of blood T cells in healthy people across ages. Study-level points and caveats: The recorded TCR beta diversity per million T cells decreased in a roughly linear manner with age. Changes in expanded clonotypes were possibly confounded, as the CMV status of donors was unknown. Long-lived donors had more naive CD4+ cells and higher diversity than aged donors.

The study drew donors from healthy Caucasian individuals in Russia aged roughly 6 to 90. Trimming shortened V by 0 bases and J by 6 bases, and 16 bases separated the two germline ends. This CDR3 is built from 15 residues. Germline-derived CDR1 and CDR2 are DFQATT and SNEGSKA (reference sequence). A second PCR, run for about 6 to 11 cycles, used a sample-barcoded 5' primer plus a J-beta primer mix. In TCRdb, the 5' RACE reads were re-called with MiXCR into one record per CDR3 protein. The data show approximately 1,000,000 distinct CDR3 sequences, around two fifths seen once. Of note for this clonotype: The antigen is not known.

This receptor was obtained from a man between 18 and 35 years old in good health. Input material: blood. This chain connects TRBV20-1 to TRBJ2-3; D possibly uses TRBD1 or TRBD2 (5 bases each). Here the CDR3 reads CSARDRRGAGDTQYF. The CDR3 nucleotides are TGCAGTGCTAGAGATCGAAGGGGCGCGGGCGATACGCAGTATTTT.